Listed here are 27 T cell receptor beta chains from one sample, sequenced in a study of beta chain features in type 1 diabetes. Study-wide findings and caveats: There was a moderate but significant shortening of TCRB CDR3s in all four CD4+ subsets of Type 1 diabetes patients.

Since all of the isolated RNA was reverse transcribed, expressed TCRB transcripts were what got sequenced. Profiled with immunoSEQ multiplex PCR; TCRdb holds only in-frame clones, not every one. The sample shows a few hundred thousand clones, approximately 15% of them seen only once. No antigen has been assigned to these receptors. Material for sequencing was naive CD4+ T cells from blood. The source of these receptors is a man aged 25 to 40 with type 1 diabetes.

The chain employs TRBV5-1 and TRBJ1-5, with D possibly being TRBD1 (6 bases). V shed 4 bases and J shed 5 bases, with 16 bases lying between them. CDR3 length: 15 amino acids. Germline CDR1 SGHRS, CDR2 YFSETQ. The CDR3 loop is CASSPGEGGYQPQHF. The CDR3, as DNA: TGCGCCAGCAGCCCCGGGGAGGGGGGTTATCAGCCCCAGCATTTT.

The chain is built from TRBV5-1 and TRBJ2-3, with TRBD1 as a possible D gene (6 bases). CDR3 length equals 13 residues. Germline CDR1 SGHRS, CDR2 YFSETQ. Trimming removed 1 base from V and 4 bases from J, with 7 bases in between. CDR3 amino acids: CASSLYRADTQYF. CDR3 sequence (DNA): TGCGCCAGCAGCTTGTACAGGGCAGATACGCAGTATTTT.

The chain uses TRBV28 and TRBJ2-7, with 8 bases lining up with TRBD2. This CDR3 is built from 14 residues. Germline CDR1 reads MDHEN; CDR2 reads SYDVKM. The junction had 7 bases not matched to a gene; V was cut back by 3 bases and J by 6 bases. The chain's CDR3 is CASSFVAGGREQYF. The CDR3 DNA is TGTGCCAGCAGTTTTGTGGCGGGAGGTCGCGAGCAGTACTTC.

This clone was observed a few times. J is TRBJ2-5 and V is TRBV7-9, with D perhaps matching TRBD1 (5 bases). This CDR3 is built from 14 residues. Per germline, CDR1 SEHNR and CDR2 FQNEAQ (reference sequence). The V end was cut by 0 bases, the J end by 2 bases, with 7 bases between. CDR3: CASSLATGQETQYF. CDR3 nucleotides: TGTGCCAGCAGCTTAGCCACAGGACAAGAGACCCAGTACTTC.

This chain uses TRBV5-1 with TRBJ2-7, with a tentative D call TRBD2 (5 bases). CDR3 length equals 15 residues. CDR1 SGHRS and CDR2 YFSETQ come from the germline V gene. The ends were cut back, 0 bases at V and 3 bases at J, with 13 bases in the middle. The CDR3 loop is CASSLAPGNFYEQYF. CDR3 coding DNA: TGCGCCAGCAGCTTGGCCCCCGGGAACTTCTACGAGCAGTACTTC. Variable domain in full (rest from reference TRBV5-1 and TRBJ2-7): KAGVTQTPRYLIKTRGQQVTLSCSPISGHRSVSWYQQTPGQGLQFLFEYFSETQRNKGNFPGRFSGRQFSNSRSEMNVSTLELGDSALYLCASSLAPGNFYEQYFGPGTRLTVT.

This chain joins TRBV5-1 and TRBJ2-1, with 11 bases lining up with TRBD1. The length of the CDR3 is 14 residues. V dropped 3 bases and J dropped 8; count of bases not matched to a gene: 4. Germline V CDR1 and CDR2: SGHRS, YFSETQ. The CDR3 loop reads CASSSGQGADEQFF. For the CDR3, the DNA is TGCGCCAGCAGCTCCGGACAGGGGGCTGATGAGCAGTTCTTC.

This clone was seen only a few times. J is TRBJ2-7 and V is TRBV7-2; possible D gene TRBD2, 5 bases. V lost 5 bases to trimming and J lost 0 bases, with 14 bases between them. CDR3 size: 15 residues. The germline CDR1 and CDR2 sequences are SGHTA and FQGNSA. The CDR3 sequence: CASSPMRTFSYEQYF. CDR3 nucleotides: TGTGCCAGCAGCCCGATGCGGACTTTCTCCTACGAGCAGTACTTC.

The chain uses TRBV18 and TRBJ1-1, with 7 bases fitting TRBD1. CDR3 size: 15 residues. Germline V lookup: CDR1 KGHSH, CDR2 LQKENI. V was pared by 3 bases and J by 3 bases, with 7 bases of the junction left unmatched. CDR3 loop: CASSPMTGYDTEAFF. DNA of the CDR3: TGTGCCAGCTCACCGATGACAGGGTACGACACTGAAGCTTTCTTT.

The rearrangement links TRBV7-9 to TRBJ1-1; unclear D gene. Germline values: CDR1 SEHNR, CDR2 FQNEAQ (reference sequence). This CDR3 region has 13 residues. The V and J ends lost 1 base and 5 bases respectively, with 8 bases between them. The CDR3 protein is CASSLGQWTEAFF. CDR3 nucleotides: TGTGCCAGCAGCTTAGGTCAGTGGACTGAAGCTTTCTTT.

This clone occurred a few times. The chain's CDR3 is CASSYSGTSDEQFF. The CDR3 coding sequence is TGTGCCAGCAGTTACTCGGGGACTAGCGATGAGCAGTTCTTC. This chain links TRBV6-6 with TRBJ2-1; 10 positions agree with TRBD2. The CDR3 has 14 residues. After removal of 0 bases from V and 8 bases from J, the junction contained 1 base not matched to a gene. CDR1 and CDR2 (germline): MNHNY, SVGAGI (reference sequence).

This clone was counted only a few times. The chain carries TRBV5-6 and TRBJ2-5; TRBD1 matches at 9 bases. Germline CDR1 reads SGHDT; CDR2 reads YYEEEE. This CDR3 spans 15 amino acids. V lost 1 base to trimming and J lost 5 bases; unmatched junction nucleotides: 6. The CDR3 nucleotides read TGTGCCAGCAGCTTGCGAGGACAGGGGAGCGAGACCCAGTACTTC. Its protein product is CASSLRGQGSETQYF.

This sequence joins TRBV5-1 and TRBJ2-7; D is uncertain. Between the trimmed V and J ends, which lost 4 bases and 6 bases, there was a span of 8 bases. The CDR3 is 11 amino acids. Germline V lookup: CDR1 SGHRS, CDR2 YFSETQ. As DNA, the CDR3 is TGCGCCAGCAGCCAGGAACTCGAGCAGTACTTC. It encodes CASSQELEQYF.

This rearrangement joins TRBV5-6 to TRBJ1-2, with 7 nucleotides matching TRBD1. J was trimmed by 4 bases and V by 4 bases; bases with no gene match: 7. This CDR3 has 14 residues. Germline loops: CDR1 SGHDT, CDR2 YYEEEE. The CDR3 sequence: CASSGDRDSYGYTF. In DNA form, the CDR3 reads TGTGCCAGCAGCGGGGACCGGGACAGCTATGGCTACACCTTC.

This clone showed up just a few times. This same CDR3 is encoded by further DNA sequences in the sample. The genes are TRBV7-3 and TRBJ2-1, with TRBD2 matching 7 bases. The CDR3 is 14 amino acids. Per germline, CDR1 SGHTA and CDR2 FQGTGA. With 4 bases clipped from V and 2 bases from J, the junction kept 2 bases outside the gene matches. CDR3 in amino acids: CASSSSGTYNEQFF. The CDR3 DNA follows: TGTGCCAGCAGCTCAAGCGGGACCTACAATGAGCAGTTCTTC.

This clone was counted between two and nine times. The chain combines TRBV19 with TRBJ1-5, with 11 bases matching TRBD1. The CDR3 runs 14 residues. After removal of 9 bases from V and 6 bases from J, the junction contained 7 bases not matched to a gene. Germline CDR1 reads LNHDA; CDR2 reads SQIVND (reference sequence). CDR3 in amino acids: CASEGTGGRQPQHF. DNA of the CDR3: TGTGCCAGCGAGGGGACAGGGGGTCGTCAGCCCCAGCATTTT.

The chain is built from TRBV5-6 and TRBJ2-7; 8 nucleotides align to TRBD1. Germline V gives CDR1 SGHDT, CDR2 YYEEEE. This CDR3 is 16 amino acids long. V shed 3 bases and J 1 base; nucleotides not matched to a gene: 9. The CDR3 bases are TGTGCCAGCAGCTACGACCCGGGACAGGAGTCCTACGAGCAGTACTTC. Amino acids: CASSYDPGQESYEQYF.

There are a few counts of this clone. The chain uses TRBV30 and TRBJ2-5; D not certain. CDR3 length: 12 amino acids. V was pared by 1 base and J by 7 bases, with 10 bases between. CDR1 is GTSNPN and CDR2 is SVGIG in the germline V gene (reference sequence). CDR3 protein: CAWSASYRTQYF. For the CDR3, the DNA is TGTGCCTGGAGTGCCTCCTATCGGACCCAGTACTTC.

The chain joins TRBV7-2 to TRBJ2-2, with D maybe TRBD2 (5 bases). Germline CDR1 and CDR2: SGHTA and FQGNSA. The germline V and J ends were trimmed by 2 bases and 1 base, with 14 bases remaining between them. This CDR3 region has 17 residues. The CDR3 is CASSLSFSGLNTGELFF. CDR3 DNA: TGTGCCAGCAGCTTATCTTTTTCGGGATTGAACACCGGGGAGCTGTTTTTT.

This clone was picked up a small number of times. The V call is TRBV30, the J call TRBJ1-2; a weak D match, TRBD1 (5 bases). The CDR3 totals 13 residues. CDR1 GTSNPN and CDR2 SVGIG come from the germline V gene (reference sequence). Trimming shortened V by 4 bases and J by 0 bases, and 9 bases separated the two germline ends. This chain's CDR3 is CAWTGEANYGYTF. CDR3 bases: TGTGCCTGGACGGGGGAGGCTAACTATGGCTACACCTTC.

This chain connects TRBV28 to TRBJ2-3, with 9 positions matching TRBD2. Per germline, CDR1 MDHEN and CDR2 SYDVKM. V lost 2 bases, J lost 4 bases, and 1 base stayed unmatched. The CDR3 extends over 14 amino acids. This chain's CDR3 is CASSLIAGADTQYF. In DNA form, the CDR3 reads TGTGCCAGCAGTTTAATAGCGGGAGCAGATACGCAGTATTTT.

A few counts support this clone. The chain combines TRBV11-2 with TRBJ1-2; D gene uncertain. CDR1 is SGHAT, CDR2 FQNNGV, per germline. The CDR3 runs 14 residues. V shed 2 bases and J shed 4 bases, with 11 bases lying between them. The chain's CDR3 is CASSLSRGSYGYTF. The CDR3 nucleotides are TGTGCCAGCAGCTTATCCCGGGGATCCTATGGCTACACCTTC. Full variable domain (outside the CDR3, taken from reference TRBV11-2 and TRBJ1-2): EAGVAQSPRYKIIEKRQSVAFWCNPISGHATLYWYQQILGQGPKLLIQFQNNGVVDDSQLPKDRFSAERLKGVDSTLKIQPAKLEDSAVYLCASSLSRGSYGYTFGSGTRLTVV.

The DNA for the CDR3 is TGTGCCAGCAGTCTGGCGGCTAGCGGGAGAGGGGCCTACGAGCAGTACTTC. Its translation: CASSLAASGRGAYEQYF. V and J are TRBV5-4 and TRBJ2-7; 10 nucleotides line up with TRBD2. V lost 5 bases and J lost 2; bases outside the gene matches: 13. The CDR3 runs to 17 residues. Germline V lookup: CDR1 SGHNT, CDR2 YYREEE (reference sequence).

This clone occurred a few times. This sequence joins TRBV18 and TRBJ1-1; maybe TRBD1 (6 bases). The germline V and J ends were trimmed by 2 bases and 4 bases, with 8 bases remaining between them. The germline V gene encodes CDR1 KGHSH and CDR2 LQKENI. CDR3 length equals 13 residues. CDR3 loop: CASSPSGVTEAFF. The CDR3 region has the DNA TGTGCCAGCTCACCATCAGGGGTCACTGAAGCTTTCTTT.

The table lists this clone with a few counts. The chain is built from TRBV25-1 and TRBJ1-1, with D hard to call. Trimming shortened V by 5 bases and J by 1 base, and 8 bases separated the two germline ends. Germline V CDR1 and CDR2: MGHDK, SYGVNS. The CDR3 loop spans 13 amino acids. The CDR3 nucleotides are TGTGCCAGCAGTATGACGGGGAACACTGAAGCTTTCTTT. This codes for CASSMTGNTEAFF.

The chain combines TRBV9 with TRBJ2-7; D is possibly TRBD2 (6 bases). This CDR3 comprises 15 residues. The germline gives CDR1 SGDLS, CDR2 YYNGEE. The V gene lost 4 bases and the J gene lost 2 bases, with 16 bases spanning the gap. The CDR3 sequence is CASSPGEGGTYEQYF. DNA of the CDR3: TGTGCCAGCAGCCCAGGCGAAGGAGGGACCTACGAGCAGTACTTC.

This clone has only a few counts. V usage is TRBV5-6 and J usage is TRBJ2-7; 9 nucleotides agree with TRBD1. The CDR3 spans 15 residues. After removal of 4 bases from V and 0 bases from J, the junction contained 5 bases not matched to a gene. Germline V lookup: CDR1 SGHDT, CDR2 YYEEEE. The CDR3 nucleotides are TGTGCCAGCAGCCCCCGGGACAGGGCCTCCTACGAGCAGTACTTC. Amino acids: CASSPRDRASYEQYF.

This clone was recorded a few times. This rearrangement joins TRBV5-4 to TRBJ2-7, with D perhaps matching TRBD1 (6 bases). Germline CDR1 is SGHNT and CDR2 is YYREEE (reference sequence). Trimming took 2 bases from V and 5 from J, leaving 17 bases between them. The length of the CDR3 is 15 residues. The CDR3 loop reads CASSLATRGNNEQYF. The CDR3 coding sequence is TGTGCCAGCAGCTTAGCTACTAGGGGGAATAACGAGCAGTACTTC.